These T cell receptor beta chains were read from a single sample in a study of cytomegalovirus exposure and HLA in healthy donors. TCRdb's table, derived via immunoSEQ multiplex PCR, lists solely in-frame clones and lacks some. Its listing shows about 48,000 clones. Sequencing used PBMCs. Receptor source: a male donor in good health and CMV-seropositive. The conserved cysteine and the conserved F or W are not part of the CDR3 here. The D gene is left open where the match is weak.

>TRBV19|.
ASSWPEVNYGYT
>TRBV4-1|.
ASSLGQNTGELF
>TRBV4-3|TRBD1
ASSQDVGQGRTQH
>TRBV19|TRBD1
ASSPNRGRELVGELF
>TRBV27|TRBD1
ASSFTGGFEAF
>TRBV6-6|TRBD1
ARRTGGGETQY
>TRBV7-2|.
ASSLRGIPSYEQY
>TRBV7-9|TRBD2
ASSLNLAGGETQY
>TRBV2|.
ASRAGADIQY
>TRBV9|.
ASSPRGFPEAF
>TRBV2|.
ASRREGNTIY
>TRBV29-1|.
SAKTGFSYEQY
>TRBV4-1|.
ASSQGLGETQY
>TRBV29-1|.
SAGRGIATNEKLF
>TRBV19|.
ASSIDWDGSSYNSPLH
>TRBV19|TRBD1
ASSPPGTGAFRPLH
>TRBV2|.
ASTLLGDRRTARNQPQH
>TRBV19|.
ASSIVRGNLHSQPQH
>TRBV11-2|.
ASSSTVYNSPLH